This is a list of T cell receptor beta chains from one sample in a study of blood T cell repertoires in COVID-19. Repertoires were generated with immunoSEQ multiplex PCR, while TCRdb's copy carries only in-frame clones and drops some. The table has fewer than 350,000 clones, about nine tenths seen once. The sequencing sample was made of peripheral blood. The source of these receptors is a young woman with COVID-19, enrolled during active disease. Both conserved end residues are part of each CDR3. Fields, in order: J gene, clone size, D gene, V gene, CDR3 length, CDR3 protein, CDR3 DNA. A D gene is named only where the DNA matches it firmly. Some rows mark clone size as missing; the rest say once, few, many or name a class of expanded clone.

TRBJ1-4 | NA | NA | TRBV28 | 13 | CASSLIRFEKLFF | TGTGCCAGCAGTTTAATTCGTTTTGAAAAACTGTTTTTT
TRBJ2-2 | NA | NA | TRBV6-6 | 14 | CASSILGNTGELFF | TGTGCCAGCAGCATCCTAGGGAACACCGGGGAGCTGTTTTTT
TRBJ2-2 | NA | TRBD1 | TRBV5-1 | 15 | CASRPPGQGSGELFF | TGCGCCAGCAGACCCCCGGGACAGGGGTCCGGGGAGCTGTTTTTT
TRBJ2-1 | once | TRBD2 | TRBV29-1 | 15 | CSVEDRTSGINEQFF | TGCAGCGTTGAAGATCGAACTAGCGGGATAAATGAGCAGTTCTTC
TRBJ2-7 | NA | NA | TRBV7-9 | 12 | CASSFTGYEQYF | TGTGCCAGCAGCTTTACAGGGTACGAGCAGTACTTC
TRBJ2-1 | NA | NA | TRBV2 | 15 | CASSGGRDSHNEQFF | TGTGCCAGCAGTGGCGGAAGGGACTCGCACAATGAGCAGTTCTTC
TRBJ2-7 | NA | TRBD2 | TRBV6-6 | 16 | CASSYSTSGRTNEQYF | TGTGCCAGCAGTTACTCGACTAGCGGGAGGACTAACGAGCAGTACTTC
TRBJ1-2 | NA | TRBD1 | TRBV6-6 | 13 | CASRTGPNYGYTF | TGTGCCAGCAGGACAGGGCCTAACTATGGCTACACCTTC
TRBJ1-1 | NA | NA | TRBV2 | 14 | CASRQRSGNTEAFF | TGTGCCAGCCGTCAACGGTCCGGGAACACTGAAGCTTTCTTT
TRBJ2-7 | NA | TRBD2 | TRBV7-8 | 16 | CASSFVSSGVGYEQYF | TGTGCCAGCAGCTTTGTTTCTAGCGGGGTAGGGTACGAGCAGTACTTC
TRBJ1-4 | NA | TRBD1 | TRBV11-2 | 16 | CASSLGPGGDGEKLFF | TGTGCCAGCAGCTTAGGACCAGGGGGCGATGGTGAAAAACTGTTTTTT
TRBJ2-7 | few | TRBD1 | TRBV27 | 16 | CASSLSSGTGHYEQYF | TGTGCCAGCAGTTTATCTTCCGGGACAGGGCACTACGAGCAGTACTTC
TRBJ1-4 | few | NA | TRBV4-1 | 11 | CASSHLEKLFF | TGCGCCAGCAGCCACCTAGAAAAACTGTTTTTT
TRBJ2-2 | NA | TRBD1 | TRBV2 | 14 | CASSDRVATGELFF | TGTGCCAGCAGCGACAGGGTAGCGACCGGGGAGCTGTTTTTT
TRBJ2-7 | few | TRBD2 | TRBV5-8 | 15 | CASSLGTSGPYEQYF | TGTGCCAGCAGCTTGGGGACTAGCGGGCCCTACGAGCAGTACTTC
TRBJ2-7 | NA | TRBD1 | TRBV5-1 | 16 | CASSREATGGGYEQYF | TGCGCCAGCAGCCGAGAGGCGACAGGGGGCGGCTACGAGCAGTACTTC
TRBJ1-2 | NA | TRBD1 | TRBV10-2 | 16 | CASKPSWTGGASGYTF | TGCGCCAGCAAACCCTCTTGGACAGGGGGCGCGAGCGGCTACACCTTC
TRBJ2-3 | NA | NA | TRBV24-1 | 16 | CATSDPLAGPTDTQYF | TGTGCCACCAGTGATCCTCTGGCGGGGCCCACAGATACGCAGTATTTT
TRBJ2-5 | few | TRBD1 | TRBV4-1 | 14 | CASSQADRKETQYF | TGCGCCAGCAGCCAAGCGGACAGGAAAGAGACCCAGTACTTC